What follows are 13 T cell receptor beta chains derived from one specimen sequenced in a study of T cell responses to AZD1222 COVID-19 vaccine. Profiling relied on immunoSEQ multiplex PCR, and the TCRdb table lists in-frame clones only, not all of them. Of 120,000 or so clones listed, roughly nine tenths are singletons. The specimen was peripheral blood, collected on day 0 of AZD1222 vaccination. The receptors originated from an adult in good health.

The chain's CDR3 is CASSESQGRGTEAFF. The CDR3 nucleotides read TGCGCCAGCAGTGAGTCCCAGGGAAGAGGTACTGAAGCTTTCTTT. The rearrangement uses TRBV10-1 and TRBJ1-1, with a possible D match to TRBD1 (5 bases). The germline V gene has CDR1 WNHNN and CDR2 SYGVQD (reference sequence). Trimming took 0 bases from V and 5 from J, leaving 13 bases between them. The CDR3 extends over 15 amino acids.

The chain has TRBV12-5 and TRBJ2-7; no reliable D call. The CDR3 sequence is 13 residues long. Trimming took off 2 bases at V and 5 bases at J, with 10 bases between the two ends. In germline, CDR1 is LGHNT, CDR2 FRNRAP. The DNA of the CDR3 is TGTGCTAGTGGTTTGTACTCTCGGAACGAGCAGTACTTC. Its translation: CASGLYSRNEQYF.

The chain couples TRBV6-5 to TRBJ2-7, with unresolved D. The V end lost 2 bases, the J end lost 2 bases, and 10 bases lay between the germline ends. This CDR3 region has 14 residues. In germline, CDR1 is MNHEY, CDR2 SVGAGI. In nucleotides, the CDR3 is TGTGCCAGCAGTTACAAGGAGACCACCTACGAGCAGTACTTC. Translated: CASSYKETTYEQYF.

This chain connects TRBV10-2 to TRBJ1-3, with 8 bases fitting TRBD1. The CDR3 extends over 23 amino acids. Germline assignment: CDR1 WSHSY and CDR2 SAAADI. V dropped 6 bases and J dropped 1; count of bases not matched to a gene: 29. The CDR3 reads CASSFPRTGTGRVLSGSGNTIYF. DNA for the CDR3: TGCGCCAGCAGCTTCCCCCGGACCGGGACAGGAAGGGTACTAAGTGGATCTGGAAACACCATATATTTT.

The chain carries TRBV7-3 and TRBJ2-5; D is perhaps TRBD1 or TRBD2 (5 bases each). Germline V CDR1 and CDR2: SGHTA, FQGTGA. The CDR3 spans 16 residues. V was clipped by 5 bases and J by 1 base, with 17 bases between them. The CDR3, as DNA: TGTGCCAGCAGCCCCTGGGGACCAAGATGCCAAGAGACCCAGTACTTC. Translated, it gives CASSPWGPRCQETQYF. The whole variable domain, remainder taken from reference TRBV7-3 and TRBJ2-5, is GAGVSQTPSNKVTEKGKYVELRCDPISGHTALYWYRQSLGQGPEFLIYFQGTGAADDSGLPNDRFFAVRPEGSVSTLKIQRTERGDSAVYLCASSPWGPRCQETQYFGPGTRLLVL.

CDR3: CASSIRGGTSGNQETQYF. DNA of the CDR3: TGTGCCAGTAGTATAAGGGGGGGGACTAGCGGGAACCAAGAGACCCAGTACTTC. The chain employs TRBV19 and TRBJ2-5; 13 positions agree with TRBD2. Germline trimming cut 2 bases from V and 0 bases from J; bases unmatched to any gene: 6. Germline-derived CDR1 and CDR2 are LNHDA and SQIVND (reference sequence). The CDR3 consists of 18 residues.

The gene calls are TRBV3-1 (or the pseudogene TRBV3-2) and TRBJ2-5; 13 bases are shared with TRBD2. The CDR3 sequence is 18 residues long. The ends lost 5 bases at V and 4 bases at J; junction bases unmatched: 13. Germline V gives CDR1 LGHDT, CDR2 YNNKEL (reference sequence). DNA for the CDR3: TGTGCCAGCAGCTCTACTAGCGGGAGGGCTCGGGAGGTAGAGACCCAGTACTTC. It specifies CASSSTSGRAREVETQYF.

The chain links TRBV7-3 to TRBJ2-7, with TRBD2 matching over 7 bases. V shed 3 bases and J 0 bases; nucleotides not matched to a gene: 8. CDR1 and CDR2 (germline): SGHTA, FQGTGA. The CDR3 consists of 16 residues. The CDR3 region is CASSLYGGSSSYEQYF. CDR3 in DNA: TGTGCCAGCAGCTTGTATGGCGGGAGTTCCTCCTACGAGCAGTACTTC. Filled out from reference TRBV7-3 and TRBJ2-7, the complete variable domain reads GAGVSQTPSNKVTEKGKYVELRCDPISGHTALYWYRQSLGQGPEFLIYFQGTGAADDSGLPNDRFFAVRPEGSVSTLKIQRTERGDSAVYLCASSLYGGSSSYEQYFGPGTRLTVT.

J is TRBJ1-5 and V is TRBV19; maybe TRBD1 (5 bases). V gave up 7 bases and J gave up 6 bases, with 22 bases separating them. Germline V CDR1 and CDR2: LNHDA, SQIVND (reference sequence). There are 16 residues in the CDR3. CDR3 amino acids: CASTSSVGRVGQPQHF. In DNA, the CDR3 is TGTGCCAGTACCTCATCAGTGGGCAGGGTCGGTCAGCCCCAGCATTTT.

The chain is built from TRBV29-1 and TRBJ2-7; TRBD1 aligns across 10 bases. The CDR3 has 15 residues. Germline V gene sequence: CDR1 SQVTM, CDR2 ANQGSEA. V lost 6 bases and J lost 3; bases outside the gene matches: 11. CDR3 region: CSVIPSTGGDYEQYF. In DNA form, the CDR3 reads TGCAGCGTCATTCCCTCGACAGGGGGCGACTACGAGCAGTACTTC.

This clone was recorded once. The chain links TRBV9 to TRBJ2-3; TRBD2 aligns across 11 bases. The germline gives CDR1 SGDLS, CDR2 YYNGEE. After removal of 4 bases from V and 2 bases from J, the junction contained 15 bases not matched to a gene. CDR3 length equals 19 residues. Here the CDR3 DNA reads TGTGCCAGCAGCCCCTCGGGGACAGGGACTAGCGGATTCACAGATACGCAGTATTTT. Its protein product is CASSPSGTGTSGFTDTQYF.

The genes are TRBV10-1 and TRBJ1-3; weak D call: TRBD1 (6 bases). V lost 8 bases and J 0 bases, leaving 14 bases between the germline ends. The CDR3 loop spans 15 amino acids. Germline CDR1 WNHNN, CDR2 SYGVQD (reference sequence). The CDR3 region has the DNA TGCGCCAGCTCTCCGGACAGAAGCTCTGGAAACACCATATATTTT. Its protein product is CASSPDRSSGNTIYF.

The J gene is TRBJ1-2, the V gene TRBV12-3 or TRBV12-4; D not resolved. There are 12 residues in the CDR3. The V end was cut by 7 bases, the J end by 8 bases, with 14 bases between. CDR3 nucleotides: TGTGCCAGCACTGGGGATACGGGGGGCTACACCTTC. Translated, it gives CASTGDTGGYTF.